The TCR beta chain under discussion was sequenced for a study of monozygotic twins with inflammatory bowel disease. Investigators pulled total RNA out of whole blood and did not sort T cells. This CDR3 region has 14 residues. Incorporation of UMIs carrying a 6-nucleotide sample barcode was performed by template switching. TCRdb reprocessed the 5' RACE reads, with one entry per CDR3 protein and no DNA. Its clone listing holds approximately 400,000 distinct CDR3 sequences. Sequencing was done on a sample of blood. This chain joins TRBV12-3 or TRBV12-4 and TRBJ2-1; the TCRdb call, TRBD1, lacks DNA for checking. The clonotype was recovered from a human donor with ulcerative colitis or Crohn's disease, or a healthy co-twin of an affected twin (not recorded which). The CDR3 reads CASSFLGSRDEQFF.